These T cell receptor beta chains were read from a single sample in a study of blood T cell repertoires in COVID-19. The table came from immunoSEQ multiplex PCR; TCRdb's copy has only in-frame clones and leaves some out. The repertoire includes roughly 240,000 clones, roughly 85% of them detected once, and 4.6% sits in the top ten. The sequencing input was peripheral blood. The receptors stem from a man aged 55 to 70 who had recovered from COVID-19. Both conserved end residues are part of each CDR3. Each record gives: J gene, V gene, D gene, clone size, CDR3 DNA, CDR3 protein. D genes are given only for firm matches. For some rows the clone size is stated as once, few or many, or as a class when expanded; others skip it.

j_call: TRBJ2-5; v_call: TRBV5-1; d_call: TRBD1; clone_size: -; cdr3_nt: TGCGCCAGCAGCCCCCGGACAGGGGGCGTTTCAGTCGTGACGGAGACCCAGTACTTC; cdr3_aa: CASSPRTGGVSVVTETQYF
j_call: TRBJ2-3; v_call: TRBV25-1; d_call: -; clone_size: -; cdr3_nt: TGTGCCAGCAGTGATCCGAGGAAGGGGACGGGGGCAGATACGCAGTATTTT; cdr3_aa: CASSDPRKGTGADTQYF
j_call: TRBJ2-1; v_call: TRBV5-1; d_call: TRBD2; clone_size: -; cdr3_nt: TGCGCCAGCAGCCCCCAAGCCCCTAGCGGGAGTGGTGATGAGCAGTTCTTC; cdr3_aa: CASSPQAPSGSGDEQFF
j_call: TRBJ2-6; v_call: TRBV24-1; d_call: TRBD1; clone_size: -; cdr3_nt: TGTGCCACCAGTGACCCCAGGGGGCCTGGGGCCAACGTCCTGACTTTC; cdr3_aa: CATSDPRGPGANVLTF
j_call: TRBJ1-5; v_call: TRBV7-6; d_call: -; clone_size: -; cdr3_nt: TGTGCCAGCAGCTTAGGGACTTTTAGCAATCAGCCCCAGCATTTT; cdr3_aa: CASSLGTFSNQPQHF
j_call: TRBJ2-2; v_call: TRBV19; d_call: -; clone_size: -; cdr3_nt: TGTGCCAGTAGTACTTTCGCGGACACCGGGGAGCTGTTTTTT; cdr3_aa: CASSTFADTGELFF
j_call: TRBJ2-3; v_call: TRBV7-9; d_call: -; clone_size: -; cdr3_nt: TGTGCCAGCATAGAAACAGATACGCAGTATTTT; cdr3_aa: CASIETDTQYF
j_call: TRBJ2-5; v_call: TRBV11-1; d_call: -; clone_size: -; cdr3_nt: TGTGCCAGCAGCCCCCTTGGGGGGTGGAGGAGAGAGACCCAGTACTTC; cdr3_aa: CASSPLGGWRRETQYF
j_call: TRBJ1-2; v_call: TRBV5-6; d_call: TRBD1; clone_size: -; cdr3_nt: TGTGCCAGCAGCTTTGGACAGGCCCTTAACTATGGCTACACCTTC; cdr3_aa: CASSFGQALNYGYTF
j_call: TRBJ1-5; v_call: TRBV6-5; d_call: -; clone_size: few; cdr3_nt: TGTGCCAGCAGTTACCCTTTCGGGACACATCAGCCCCAGCATTTT; cdr3_aa: CASSYPFGTHQPQHF
j_call: TRBJ1-5; v_call: TRBV4-1; d_call: -; clone_size: few; cdr3_nt: TGCGCCAGCAGCCGAATCGACAGGATCAGCAATCAGCCCCAGCATTTT; cdr3_aa: CASSRIDRISNQPQHF
j_call: TRBJ2-1; v_call: TRBV11-2; d_call: -; clone_size: -; cdr3_nt: TGTGCCAGCAGACTACAGGAGTACTACAATGAGCAGTTCTTC; cdr3_aa: CASRLQEYYNEQFF
j_call: TRBJ2-1; v_call: TRBV9; d_call: -; clone_size: -; cdr3_nt: TGTGCCAGCAGCGTAGAAGGGGGAATATACAATGAGCAGTTCTTC; cdr3_aa: CASSVEGGIYNEQFF
j_call: TRBJ2-3; v_call: TRBV7-7; d_call: -; clone_size: -; cdr3_nt: TGTGCCAGCAGCTTAGGGGTAGCGACAGATACGCAGTATTTT; cdr3_aa: CASSLGVATDTQYF
j_call: TRBJ2-3; v_call: TRBV3-1/TRBV3-2; d_call: -; clone_size: -; cdr3_nt: TGTGCCAGCAGCCGGATGGGGGGAAGCCTCACGCAGTATTTT; cdr3_aa: CASSRMGGSLTQYF
j_call: TRBJ2-6; v_call: TRBV28; d_call: -; clone_size: -; cdr3_nt: TGTGCCAGCAGTTCCCTAGGTGATGGGGCCAACGTCCTGACTTTC; cdr3_aa: CASSSLGDGANVLTF
j_call: TRBJ2-1; v_call: TRBV10-3; d_call: TRBD1; clone_size: once; cdr3_nt: TGTGCCATCAGGGTCGACAGGGGGCAATACAATGAGCAGTTCTTC; cdr3_aa: CAIRVDRGQYNEQFF